This T cell receptor beta chain was recovered during a study of CD8+ T cells in alopecia areata (dated by TCRdb to 2017 to 2018). Regarding the complete study: Treated patients were enrolled in an open-label pilot trial of oral tofacitinib, 5 to 10 mg twice daily, for moderate-to-severe alopecia areata. Amplification of TCRbeta CDR3 regions was done by immunoSEQ multiplex PCR using 35 Vbeta forward primers and 13 Jbeta reverse primers. Clonality in the scalp was compared among normal scalp (n=4), patchy alopecia areata scalp (n=8), and alopecia totalis/universalis scalp (n=8). Tofacitinib-treated patients had biopsies at baseline and at 4 and 24 weeks of treatment, with a later scalp biopsy in several patients. On the human side, TCRbeta sequencing was run on scalp tissue and on sorted CD4+ and CD8+ peripheral blood T cells from healthy controls and from alopecia areata patients with either patchy or totalis/universalis disease. In both human patients and the C3H/HeJ mouse model, the study applied high-throughput TCRbeta sequencing to look at T cell clonal expansion in alopecia areata. RNA was extracted with the PAXgene miRNA kit for fixed scalp, the miRNeasy kit for PBMCs, and the RNeasy kit for mouse skin. Patients received tofacitinib for 6 to 18 months and were then followed off drug for 6 months to check for delayed response and recurrence. In treated patients, disease severity was measured using the SALT score, which gives the percentage of scalp surface area affected.

Libraries were constructed by the immunoSEQ multiplex PCR assay. RNA was extracted from all samples and reverse transcribed into cDNA, which served as template for TCR sequencing. First-strand cDNA was synthesized with SuperScript III using a 2:1 mix of oligo-dT and random hexamers. A synthetic immune receptor repertoire was used to assess amplification bias, and residual bias was removed computationally. The authors' analysis ran thus. Raw reads were preprocessed to remove errors, and CDR3 was defined according to IMGT conventions as the region from the conserved cysteine to phenylalanine. Clonality was computed by normalizing Shannon entropy by log2 of the number of productive unique TCRs and subtracting the result from 1. Whether each scalp clone was CD4 or CD8 was inferred by checking scalp TCRbeta sequences against the CD4 and CD8 repertoires from sorted blood. TCRdb carries this immuneACCESS record with in-frame sequences only. Its versions omit some clonotypes, under half of them owing to an unresolved V gene in the studies checked, with the rest unexplained. Clone size and V and J calls were adopted from that table, with D and trimming inferred from the DNA. This sample lists 75,000 to 85,000 clones; approximately 66% were detected once. The ten biggest clones cover 23% of the sample.

Here is what the overall study found, with its caveats: Shared TCR sequences between patients were less evident than in mice, which may be partly attributable to HLA diversity in the patient population. Because the treated cohort was small and had just a single nonresponder, larger studies are needed to establish links between baseline CD8+ expansion and response. Resident alphabeta T cells in normal human skin are also sequenced, complicating scalp TCR repertoire analysis, unlike mouse skin dominated by gammadelta T cells. Many expanded lesional clones persisted in scalp and blood during tofacitinib treatment, which may partly explain relapse after stopping treatment. Higher clonality and more expanded CD8+ clones were observed in lesional scalp than in normal scalp, particularly in alopecia totalis/universalis, a finding suggestive of antigenic drive. Tofacitinib significantly decreased scalp clonality and the number of expanded CD8+ clones among the top 100 scalp clones.

The cysteine opens and the phenylalanine closes a CDR3 of 15 amino acids. The sequence is cut down to CDR3 DNA, 45 bases in frame from base 1. The germline V gene supplies CDR1 SGHTA and CDR2 FQGNSA. At the junction V is shortened by 4 bases and J by 2 bases; bases outside the gene matches: 3. What the time point label conveys for this sample: about 25 weeks on oral tofacitinib. The treatment or condition tag for this specimen amounts to: oral pan-JAK inhibitor, 5-10 mg twice daily. Lesional scalp punch biopsies and peripheral blood were collected from alopecia areata patients. PBMCs were separated by density centrifugation and stained for CD3, CD4 and CD8, after which CD4+ and CD8+ T cells were sorted on a FACSAria. For this clone: Which antigen it targets is not known. Base qualities are not at hand, and no much larger clone is one base apart.

This specimen consisted of CD8+ T cells sorted from blood, obtained at week 24, from a patient treated with tofacitinib. In this chain, TRBV7-2 is recombined with TRBJ2-5, and 11 bases in between align with TRBD2. The TCR comes from a human donor with alopecia areata. The base sequence is TGTGCCAGCAGCTATGGGACTAGCGGACAAGAGACCCAGTACTTC. Its protein is CASSYGTSGQETQYF. Reference TRBV7-2 and TRBJ2-5 proteins supply the regions before and after the CDR3; the full variable domain is: GAGVSQSPSNKVTEKGKDVELRCDPISGHTALYWYRQSLGQGLEFLIYFQGNSAPDKSGLPSDRFSAERTGGSVSTLTIQRTQQEDSAVYLCASSYGTSGQETQYFGPGTRLLVL.